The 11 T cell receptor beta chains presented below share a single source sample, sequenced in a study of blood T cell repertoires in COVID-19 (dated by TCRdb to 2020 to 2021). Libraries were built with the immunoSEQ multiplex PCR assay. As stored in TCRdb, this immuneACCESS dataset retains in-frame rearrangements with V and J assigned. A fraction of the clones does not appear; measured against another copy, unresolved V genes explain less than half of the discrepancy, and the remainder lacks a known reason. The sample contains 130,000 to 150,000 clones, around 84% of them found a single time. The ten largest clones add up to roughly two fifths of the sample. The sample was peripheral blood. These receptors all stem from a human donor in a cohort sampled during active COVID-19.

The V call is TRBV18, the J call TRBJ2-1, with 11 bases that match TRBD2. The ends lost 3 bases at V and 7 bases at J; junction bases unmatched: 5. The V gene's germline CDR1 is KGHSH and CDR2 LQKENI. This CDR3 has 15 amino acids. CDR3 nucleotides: TGTGCCAGCTCACCGGGACTAGCGGCGGGGAATGAGCAGTTCTTC. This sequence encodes CASSPGLAAGNEQFF.

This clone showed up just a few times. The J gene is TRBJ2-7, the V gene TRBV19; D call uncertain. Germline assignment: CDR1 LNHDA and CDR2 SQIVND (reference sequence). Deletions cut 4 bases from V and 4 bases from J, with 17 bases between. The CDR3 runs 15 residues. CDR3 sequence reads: CASSTRDWPGYEQYF. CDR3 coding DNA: TGTGCCAGTAGTACCCGAGACTGGCCTGGATACGAGCAGTACTTC.

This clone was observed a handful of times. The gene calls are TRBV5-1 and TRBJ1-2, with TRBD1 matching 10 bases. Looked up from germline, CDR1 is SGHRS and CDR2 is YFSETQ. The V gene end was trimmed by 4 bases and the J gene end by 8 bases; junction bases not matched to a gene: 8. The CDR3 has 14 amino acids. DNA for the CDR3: TGCGCCAGCAGCACCCGGGACAGGGGAGACGGCTACACCTTC. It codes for CASSTRDRGDGYTF.

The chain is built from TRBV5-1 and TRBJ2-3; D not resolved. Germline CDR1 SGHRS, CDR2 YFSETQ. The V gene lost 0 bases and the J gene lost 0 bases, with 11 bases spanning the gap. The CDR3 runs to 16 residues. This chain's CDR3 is CASSLGPTPSTDTQYF. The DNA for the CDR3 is TGCGCCAGCAGCTTGGGGCCCACCCCTAGCACAGATACGCAGTATTTT.

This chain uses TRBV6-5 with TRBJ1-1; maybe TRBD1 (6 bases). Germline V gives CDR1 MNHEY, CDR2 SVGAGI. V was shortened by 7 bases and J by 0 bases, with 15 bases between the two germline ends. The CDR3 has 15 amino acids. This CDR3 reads CASTSNTGLNTEAFF. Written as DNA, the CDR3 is TGTGCCAGCACCTCTAATACAGGGTTGAACACTGAAGCTTTCTTT.

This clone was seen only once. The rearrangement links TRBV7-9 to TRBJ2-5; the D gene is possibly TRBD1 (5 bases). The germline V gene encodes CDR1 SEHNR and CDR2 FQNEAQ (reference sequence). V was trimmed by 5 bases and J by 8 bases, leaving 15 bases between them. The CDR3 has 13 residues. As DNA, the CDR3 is TGTGCCAGCAGCCGCCGGCAGGGAACTACCCAGTACTTC. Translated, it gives CASSRRQGTTQYF.

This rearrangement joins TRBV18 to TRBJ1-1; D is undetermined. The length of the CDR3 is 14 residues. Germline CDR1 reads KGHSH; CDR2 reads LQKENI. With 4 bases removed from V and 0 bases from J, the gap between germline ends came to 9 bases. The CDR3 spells CASSLRELNTEAFF. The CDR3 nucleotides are TGTGCCAGCTCACTGAGGGAATTGAACACTGAAGCTTTCTTT.

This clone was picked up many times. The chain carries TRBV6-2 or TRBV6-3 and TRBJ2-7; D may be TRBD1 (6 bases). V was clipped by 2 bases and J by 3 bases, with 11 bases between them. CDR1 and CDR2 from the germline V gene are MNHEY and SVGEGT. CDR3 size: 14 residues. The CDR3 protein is CASSYEAGVYEQYF. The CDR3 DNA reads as TGTGCCAGCAGTTACGAGGCAGGGGTCTACGAGCAGTACTTC.

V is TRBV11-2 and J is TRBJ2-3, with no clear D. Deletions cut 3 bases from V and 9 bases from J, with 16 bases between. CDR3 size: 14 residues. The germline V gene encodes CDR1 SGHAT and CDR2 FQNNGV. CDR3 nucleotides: TGTGCCAGCAGCTTTGGTCCTACGGCGGTCACGCAGTATTTT. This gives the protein CASSFGPTAVTQYF.

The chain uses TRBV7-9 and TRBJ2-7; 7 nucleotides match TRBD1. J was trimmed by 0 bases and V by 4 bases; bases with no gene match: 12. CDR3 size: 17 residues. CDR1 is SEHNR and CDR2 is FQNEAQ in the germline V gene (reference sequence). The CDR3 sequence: CASSSRGGRGYSYEQYF. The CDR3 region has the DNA TGTGCCAGCAGCTCTAGAGGCGGCAGGGGGTACTCCTACGAGCAGTACTTC.

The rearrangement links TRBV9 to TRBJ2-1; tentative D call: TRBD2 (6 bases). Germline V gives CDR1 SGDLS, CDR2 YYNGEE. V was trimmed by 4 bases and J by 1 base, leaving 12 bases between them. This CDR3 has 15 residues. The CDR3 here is CASSSRLVSYNEQFF. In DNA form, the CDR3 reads TGTGCCAGCAGCTCTCGACTAGTTTCCTACAATGAGCAGTTCTTC.